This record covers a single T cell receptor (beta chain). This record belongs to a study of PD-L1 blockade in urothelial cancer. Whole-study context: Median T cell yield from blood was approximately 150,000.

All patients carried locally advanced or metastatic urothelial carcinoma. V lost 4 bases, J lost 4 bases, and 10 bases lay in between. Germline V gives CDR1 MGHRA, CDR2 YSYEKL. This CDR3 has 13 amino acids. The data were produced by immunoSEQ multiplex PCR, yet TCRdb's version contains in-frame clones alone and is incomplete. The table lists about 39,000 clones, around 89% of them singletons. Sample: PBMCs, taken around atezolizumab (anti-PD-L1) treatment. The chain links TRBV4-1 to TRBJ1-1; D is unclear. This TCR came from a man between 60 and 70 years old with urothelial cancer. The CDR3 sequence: CASSPDGGTEAFF. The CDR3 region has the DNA TGCGCCAGCAGCCCAGATGGCGGCACTGAAGCTTTCTTT.